This T cell receptor beta chain was profiled in a study of blood T cell repertoires in COVID-19. Overall study context: Specimens from acute and convalescent COVID-19 originated in the United States, Italy and Spain.

CDR3 length equals 15 residues. Germline V gene data show CDR1 as SGHTA and CDR2 as FQGNSA. The V end was cut by 3 bases, the J end by 2 bases, with 13 bases between. The method was immunoSEQ multiplex PCR; TCRdb's version includes in-frame clones alone and lacks a portion of them. The sample lists 120,000 to 150,000 clones; 88% were seen once. Specimen: peripheral blood. This receptor was obtained from a woman between 55 and 75 years old with acute or convalescent COVID-19. The V gene is TRBV7-2, the J gene TRBJ1-1; tentative D call: TRBD1 (5 bases). The chain's CDR3 is CASSLNGGENTEAFF. CDR3 nucleotides: TGTGCCAGCAGCTTGAACGGGGGGGAAAACACTGAAGCTTTCTTT.